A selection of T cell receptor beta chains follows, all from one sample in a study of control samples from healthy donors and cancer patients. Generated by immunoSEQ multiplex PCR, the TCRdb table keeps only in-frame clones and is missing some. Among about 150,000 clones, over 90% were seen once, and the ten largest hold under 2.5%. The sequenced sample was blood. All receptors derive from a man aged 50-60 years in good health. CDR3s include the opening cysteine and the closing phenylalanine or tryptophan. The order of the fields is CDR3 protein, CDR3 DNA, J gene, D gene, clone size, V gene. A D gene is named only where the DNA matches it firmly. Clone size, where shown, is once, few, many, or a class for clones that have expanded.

CASSFGDRNTEAFF	TGTGCCAGCAGCTTCGGGGACAGGAACACTGAAGCTTTCTTT	TRBJ1-1	TRBD1	.	TRBV11-2
CASSFGTRNTGELFF	TGTGCCAGCAGTTTCGGGACAAGGAACACCGGGGAGCTGTTTTTT	TRBJ2-2	.	.	TRBV28
CATSAGGAPGGYTF	TGTGCCACCAGTGCGGGTGGGGCTCCTGGTGGCTACACCTTC	TRBJ1-2	.	.	TRBV24-1
CASVSGANVLTF	TGTGCCAGCGTGTCTGGGGCCAACGTCCTGACTTTC	TRBJ2-6	.	.	TRBV3-1/TRBV3-2
CASSLQGDNSPLHF	TGTGCCAGCAGTTTGCAGGGGGACAATTCACCCCTCCACTTT	TRBJ1-6	TRBD1	once	TRBV27
CASSLDASTDTQYF	TGTGCCAGCAGCTTAGATGCCAGCACAGATACGCAGTATTTT	TRBJ2-3	.	.	TRBV7-9
CASSDTGTNTEAFF	TGTGCCAGCAGTGACACCGGGACGAACACTGAAGCTTTCTTT	TRBJ1-1	.	.	TRBV6-4
CAISGGAPGTEAFF	TGTGCCATCAGTGGGGGGGCCCCAGGGACTGAAGCTTTCTTT	TRBJ1-1	.	.	TRBV10-3
CASSLSGGFSYEQYF	TGTGCCAGCAGCTTAAGCGGGGGTTTCTCCTACGAGCAGTACTTC	TRBJ2-7	TRBD2	.	TRBV11-2
CAWSWRAGNTIYF	TGTGCCTGGAGTTGGAGGGCGGGAAACACCATATATTTT	TRBJ1-3	.	.	TRBV30
CASSSGTASNQPQHF	TGCGCCAGCAGCTCCGGGACGGCGAGCAATCAGCCCCAGCATTTT	TRBJ1-5	.	.	TRBV5-1
CASSFRSLATNEKLFF	TGTGCCAGCAGCTTTCGGAGCCTCGCAACTAATGAAAAACTGTTTTTT	TRBJ1-4	.	.	TRBV13
CASRPIAGDTQYF	TGTGCCAGCAGGCCTATAGCGGGGGATACGCAGTATTTT	TRBJ2-3	TRBD2	.	TRBV3-1/TRBV3-2
CASMLGPTGTDTQYF	TGTGCCAGCATGTTGGGGCCCACGGGCACAGATACGCAGTATTTT	TRBJ2-3	.	.	TRBV2
CAWSGTGSKTQYF	TGTGCCTGGAGTGGGACAGGGTCGAAGACCCAGTACTTC	TRBJ2-5	TRBD1	.	TRBV30
CASSPGPWDDNEQFF	TGTGCCAGCAGCCCCGGGCCCTGGGACGACAATGAGCAGTTCTTC	TRBJ2-1	.	.	TRBV11-2
CASSQGQGLEQYF	TGTGCCAGCAGCCAAGGACAGGGCTTGGAGCAGTACTTC	TRBJ2-7	TRBD1	once	TRBV3-1/TRBV3-2
CSASWVAGSTDTQYF	TGCAGTGCTAGTTGGGTAGCGGGATCCACAGATACGCAGTATTTT	TRBJ2-3	TRBD2	few	TRBV20-1
CASSELGHNEQFF	TGTGCCAGCAGTGAACTAGGTCACAATGAGCAGTTCTTC	TRBJ2-1	.	.	TRBV6-1
CAISASGPEREKLFF	TGTGCCATCAGTGCATCCGGGCCCGAACGGGAAAAACTGTTTTTT	TRBJ1-4	.	once	TRBV10-3
CASSQDQGPYEQYF	TGTGCCAGCAGCCAAGACCAGGGTCCCTACGAGCAGTACTTC	TRBJ2-7	.	.	TRBV3-1/TRBV3-2
CASKDDTRDEKLFF	TGTGCCAGCAAAGACGACACTCGGGACGAAAAACTGTTTTTT	TRBJ1-4	.	.	TRBV3-1/TRBV3-2
CSVAGRIANYGYTF	TGCAGCGTTGCCGGACGGATAGCTAACTATGGCTACACCTTC	TRBJ1-2	.	.	TRBV29-1
CASSLAGGSNEQFF	TGCGCCAGCAGCCTAGCGGGAGGTTCGAATGAGCAGTTCTTC	TRBJ2-1	TRBD2	.	TRBV4-1
CASSSTGGFTGELFF	TGTGCCAGCAGTTCGACAGGGGGGTTCACCGGGGAGCTGTTTTTT	TRBJ2-2	TRBD1	.	TRBV27
CSVGSTANEKLFF	TGCAGCGTTGGGTCTACAGCAAATGAAAAACTGTTTTTT	TRBJ1-4	.	.	TRBV29-1
CASSRGSYANYGYTF	TGTGCCAGCTCTCGAGGGAGCTACGCTAACTATGGCTACACCTTC	TRBJ1-2	.	.	TRBV2
CASSGDRYTGELFF	TGTGCCAGCAGCGGAGACAGATACACCGGGGAGCTGTTTTTT	TRBJ2-2	.	.	TRBV11-3
CASSIAVDRFNYGYTF	TGTGCCAGTAGTATAGCGGTGGACAGATTTAACTATGGCTACACCTTC	TRBJ1-2	.	.	TRBV19
CASSEDRVFNKSRYGYTF	TGTGCCAGCAGCGAGGACAGGGTTTTTAACAAATCTCGGTATGGCTACACCTTC	TRBJ1-2	TRBD1	once	TRBV6-4
CASSLTGGRGQPQHF	TGCGCCAGCAGCCTCACAGGGGGCCGGGGTCAGCCCCAGCATTTT	TRBJ1-5	TRBD1	.	TRBV5-1
CASSYRTGGEETQYF	TGCGCCAGCAGCTATCGGACAGGGGGCGAAGAGACCCAGTACTTC	TRBJ2-5	TRBD1	.	TRBV5-1
CASSLDSSGGTGELFF	TGTGCCAGCAGCTTAGATTCTAGCGGGGGGACCGGGGAGCTGTTTTTT	TRBJ2-2	TRBD2	.	TRBV7-9
CASSLGWINSYGYTF	TGTGCCAGCAGTTTGGGCTGGATCAACAGCTATGGCTACACCTTC	TRBJ1-2	.	.	TRBV28
CASSQAGRAPGDTQYF	TGTGCCAGCAGCCAAGCGGGGAGGGCCCCTGGAGATACGCAGTATTTT	TRBJ2-3	TRBD2	.	TRBV14
CASSQSSGTSGRLEYF	TGTGCCAGCTCACAGTCCTCCGGGACTAGCGGGAGATTAGAGTACTTC	TRBJ2-7	TRBD2	once	TRBV18
CASSLTGHSGNTIYF	TGTGCCAGCAGCTTGACAGGGCATTCTGGAAACACCATATATTTT	TRBJ1-3	TRBD1	.	TRBV7-2
CASSLSGQPYGYTF	TGTGCCAGCAGTTTATCGGGACAGCCCTATGGCTACACCTTC	TRBJ1-2	TRBD1	.	TRBV28
CASSPSGRRYNEQFF	TGTGCCAGCAGTCCCAGCGGGAGAAGGTACAATGAGCAGTTCTTC	TRBJ2-1	TRBD2	.	TRBV5-6
CASSLQGGYGYTF	TGTGCCAGCAGTTTGCAGGGAGGTTATGGCTACACCTTC	TRBJ1-2	.	.	TRBV27
CASSQGGRIHEQYF	TGTGCCAGCAGCCAAGGCGGGAGGATTCACGAGCAGTACTTC	TRBJ2-7	TRBD2	.	TRBV4-2
CASSKNTGELFF	TGTGCCAGCAGCAAGAACACCGGGGAGCTGTTTTTT	TRBJ2-2	.	.	TRBV9
CASSLPGELFF	TGTGCCAGTAGCCTCCCGGGGGAGCTGTTTTTT	TRBJ2-2	.	.	TRBV19
CASRGRNGGYNEQFF	TGTGCCAGCAGGGGGAGGAATGGGGGTTACAATGAGCAGTTCTTC	TRBJ2-1	.	.	TRBV6-5
CATSETRQFQETQYF	TGTGCCACCAGTGAGACCCGACAGTTTCAAGAGACCCAGTACTTC	TRBJ2-5	.	once	TRBV24-1
CASSLNAGLHNEQFF	TGTGCCAGCAGCTTAAATGCGGGTCTTCACAATGAGCAGTTCTTC	TRBJ2-1	.	.	TRBV7-3
CASSGQGAGYEQYF	TGTGCCAGTAGTGGACAGGGGGCGGGCTACGAGCAGTACTTC	TRBJ2-7	TRBD1	once	TRBV19
CASNTPGAGNSNQPQHF	TGTGCCAGCAATACTCCCGGGGCAGGGAACAGCAATCAGCCCCAGCATTTT	TRBJ1-5	.	.	TRBV28
CSASGGRGVVAYEQYF	TGCAGTGCTAGTGGAGGGAGAGGGGTAGTTGCCTACGAGCAGTACTTC	TRBJ2-7	.	.	TRBV20-1
CAISPSTDTQYF	TGTGCCATCAGTCCTAGCACAGATACGCAGTATTTT	TRBJ2-3	.	.	TRBV10-3
CASSLGQLPGQPQHF	TGTGCCAGTAGCCTGGGACAACTCCCGGGGCAGCCCCAGCATTTT	TRBJ1-5	.	once	TRBV19
CASSRLVAYEQYF	TGTGCCAGCAGCCGACTAGTTGCCTACGAGCAGTACTTC	TRBJ2-7	.	.	TRBV6-2/TRBV6-3
CASSQGPSGRAYEQYF	TGTGCCAGCAGCCAAGGTCCTAGCGGGAGGGCCTACGAGCAGTACTTC	TRBJ2-7	TRBD2	.	TRBV14